This T cell receptor (beta chain) was obtained from a study of T-cell reconstitution after alpha-beta-depleted transplantation in children (dated by TCRdb to the mid-2010s). Regarding the study in general: The study quantitatively tracked T-cell immune reconstitution after TCRalphabeta/CD19-depleted allogeneic hematopoietic cell transplantation in children using TCR repertoire profiling.

This clonotype was seen a handful of times. This receptor's antigen is unknown. The input lacks base qualities; no much larger clone sits a single base away. Library construction relied on PCR. Sequencing relied on an Illumina HiSeq 2500. Molecular barcoding was employed in the preparation of TCR libraries, with unique molecular identifiers being used to normalize TCRbeta repertoire quantification. TCRdb reworked the public reads: Q25 trimming with fastp, MiXCR clone assembly, productive beta chains retained. Duplicate CDR3 protein sequences are folded into a single record with the most common DNA and genes. Across this sample there are hundreds of thousands of distinct CDR3 sequences, with about 12% seen only once. The ten largest clones capture around 6% of the sample. This receptor was obtained from a human donor who donated a stem cell graft to a child with combined immunodeficiency. The source material was PBMCs from the stem cell graft donor, sampled from the stem cell graft.

The CDR3 loop reads CASGLVGGGKDTQYF. In nucleotide form, the sequence is TGTGCCAGCGGGCTCGTAGGCGGGGGAAAAGATACGCAGTATTTT. The chain is assembled from TRBV12-3 or TRBV12-4 and TRBJ2-3, and TRBD2 aligns with 7 junction nucleotides. From V the trimming removes 8 bases and from J it removes 5 bases, while the gene matches leave 13 bases of the junction unaccounted for. The CDR3 has 15 amino acids, counting the end cysteine and phenylalanine. Only the CDR3 region is kept as DNA, spanning 45 bases read in frame from base 1.